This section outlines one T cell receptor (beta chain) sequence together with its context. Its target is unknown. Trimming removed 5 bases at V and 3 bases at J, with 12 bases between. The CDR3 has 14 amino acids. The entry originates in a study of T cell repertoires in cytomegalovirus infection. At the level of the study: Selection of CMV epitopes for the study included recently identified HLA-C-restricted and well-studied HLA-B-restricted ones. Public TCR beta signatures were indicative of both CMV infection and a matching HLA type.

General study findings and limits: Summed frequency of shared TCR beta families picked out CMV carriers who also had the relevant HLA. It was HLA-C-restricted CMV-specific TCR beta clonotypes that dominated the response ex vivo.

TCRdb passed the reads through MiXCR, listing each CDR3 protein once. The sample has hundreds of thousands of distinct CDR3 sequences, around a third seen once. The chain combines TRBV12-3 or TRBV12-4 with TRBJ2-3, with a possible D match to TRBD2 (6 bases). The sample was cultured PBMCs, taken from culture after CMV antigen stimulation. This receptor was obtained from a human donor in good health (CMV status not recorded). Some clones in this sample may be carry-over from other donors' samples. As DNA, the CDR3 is TGTGCCAGCAGTACCGGGGGTGGGACAGATACGCAGTATTTT. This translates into CASSTGGGTDTQYF.